The rows below give T cell receptor beta chains drawn from one sample of a study of shared clonotypes between healthy human individuals. TCRdb keeps only in-frame clones here, not all; method: immunoSEQ multiplex PCR. The data hold approximately 530,000 clones, with 90% to 96% observed a single time. Sample: naive CD4+ T cells sorted from blood. All receptors come from a woman in her 30s in good health. The CDR3 runs from the conserved cysteine through the conserved F or W. The D gene is left open where the match is weak. Size is stated for part of the rows, as once, few or many counts, or as a class when the clone is expanded.

V,size,J,D,CDR3,DNA
TRBV10-1,-,TRBJ2-1,TRBD2,CASSESVVPSGSNSEQFF,TGCGCCAGCAGTGAGTCAGTAGTCCCTAGCGGATCCAACAGTGAGCAGTTCTTC
TRBV2,-,TRBJ2-1,TRBD2,CASSIGTSGAYNEQFF,TGTGCCAGCAGCATCGGGACTAGCGGTGCCTACAATGAGCAGTTCTTC
TRBV28,-,TRBJ1-2,TRBD1,CASSKDRGSEGYTF,TGTGCCAGCAGTAAGGACAGGGGTTCAGAGGGCTACACCTTC
TRBV7-9,-,TRBJ2-2,TRBD1,CASSFIRFMTGVTGELFF,TGTGCCAGCAGCTTTATCCGCTTTATGACAGGGGTCACCGGGGAGCTGTTTTTT
TRBV5-4,-,TRBJ2-7,-,CASSPRLDTYEQYF,TGTGCCAGCAGCCCTAGACTAGATACCTACGAGCAGTACTTC
TRBV18,-,TRBJ1-2,TRBD1,CASSPRTGDGYTF,TGTGCCAGCTCACCTCGGACAGGGGACGGCTACACCTTC
TRBV2,-,TRBJ1-5,-,CASSGTGNQPQHF,TGTGCCAGCAGTGGGACAGGCAATCAGCCCCAGCATTTT
TRBV28,-,TRBJ2-1,TRBD2,CASDIGGITSAYNEQFF,TGTGCCAGCGACATTGGCGGGATCACTAGCGCTTACAATGAGCAGTTCTTC
TRBV19,few,TRBJ1-2,TRBD1,CASSIRTGYGDYGYTF,TGTGCCAGTAGTATCCGGACAGGGTACGGGGACTATGGCTACACCTTC
TRBV5-1,-,TRBJ1-1,TRBD1,CASSPGQINTEAFF,TGCGCCAGCAGCCCGGGACAGATAAACACTGAAGCTTTCTTT
TRBV28,-,TRBJ2-7,TRBD1,CASSLEQGTYEQYF,TGTGCCAGCAGTTTGGAACAGGGGACCTACGAGCAGTACTTC
TRBV19,-,TRBJ1-5,-,CASSIEEGGNSNQPQHF,TGTGCCAGTAGTATAGAAGAGGGCGGGAATAGCAATCAGCCCCAGCATTTT
TRBV19,-,TRBJ2-1,TRBD2,CASSPTSGRPDEQFF,TGTGCCAGTAGTCCAACTAGCGGGAGGCCGGATGAGCAGTTCTTC
TRBV5-1,-,TRBJ1-1,-,CASQLGPDGTEAFF,TGCGCCAGCCAGCTTGGACCGGATGGCACTGAAGCTTTCTTT
TRBV19,-,TRBJ1-1,-,CASSLFGTTEAFF,TGTGCCAGTAGTCTCTTCGGGACCACTGAAGCTTTCTTT
TRBV28,-,TRBJ2-2,TRBD2,CASSLQARIAGVAGELFF,TGTGCCAGCAGTTTACAGGCCCGAATAGCGGGAGTGGCCGGGGAGCTGTTTTTT
TRBV4-2,-,TRBJ2-7,-,CASSPEGGPAYEQYF,TGTGCCAGCAGCCCGGAAGGGGGGCCCGCCTACGAGCAGTACTTC
TRBV10-1,-,TRBJ2-1,TRBD2,CASSDEGLAGSIGEYNEQFF,TGCGCCAGCAGTGACGAAGGACTAGCGGGAAGTATCGGGGAGTACAATGAGCAGTTCTTC
TRBV5-8,-,TRBJ1-1,-,CASSFQQGNTEAFF,TGTGCCAGCAGCTTTCAACAGGGGAACACTGAAGCTTTCTTT
TRBV11-2,once,TRBJ2-7,TRBD2,CASSLVSVKRGEQYF,TGTGCCAGCAGCTTAGTTTCGGTTAAGCGGGGGGAGCAGTACTTC
TRBV6-6,-,TRBJ2-7,-,CASSYGGTSSYEQYF,TGTGCCAGCAGTTACGGCGGGACGAGCTCCTACGAGCAGTACTTC
TRBV5-1,-,TRBJ1-1,-,CASSLEGSTEAFF,TGCGCCAGCAGCTTGGAGGGGTCCACTGAAGCTTTCTTT
TRBV18,once,TRBJ1-1,TRBD1,CASSPPGGTEAFF,TGTGCCAGCTCACCCCCAGGGGGCACTGAAGCTTTCTTT
TRBV28,-,TRBJ1-4,TRBD1,CASSLLGIGTGATNEKLFF,TGTGCCAGCAGTTTATTAGGTATAGGGACAGGAGCAACTAATGAAAAACTGTTTTTT
TRBV5-1,-,TRBJ2-1,-,CASSLRSGRTMGDEQFF,TGCGCCAGCAGCTTGAGGTCGGGCCGGACAATGGGGGATGAGCAGTTCTTC
TRBV19,-,TRBJ2-1,-,CASSSRGLTPEQFF,TGTGCCAGTAGTAGCAGGGGCCTTACGCCTGAGCAGTTCTTC
TRBV5-1,-,TRBJ2-7,-,CASSSGLADEQYF,TGCGCCAGCAGCTCGGGACTGGCGGACGAGCAGTACTTC
TRBV28,-,TRBJ1-5,-,CASSLGPSNQPQHF,TGTGCCAGCAGTTTGGGGCCAAGCAATCAGCCCCAGCATTTT